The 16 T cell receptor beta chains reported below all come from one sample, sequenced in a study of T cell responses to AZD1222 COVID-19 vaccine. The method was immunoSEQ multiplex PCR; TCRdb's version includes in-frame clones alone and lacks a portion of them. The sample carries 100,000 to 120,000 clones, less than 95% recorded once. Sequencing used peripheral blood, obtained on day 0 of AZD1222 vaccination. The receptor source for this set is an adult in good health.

The CDR3 nucleotides read TGTGCCAGCAGCCAAGCCCTAGCGGGGGGCACAGATACGCAGTATTTT. It codes for CASSQALAGGTDTQYF. J is TRBJ2-3 and V is TRBV4-2; 10 bases are shared with TRBD2. The CDR3 sequence is 16 residues long. The ends lost 1 base at V and 1 base at J; junction bases unmatched: 2. Germline V gene data show CDR1 as LGHNA and CDR2 as YNFKEQ.

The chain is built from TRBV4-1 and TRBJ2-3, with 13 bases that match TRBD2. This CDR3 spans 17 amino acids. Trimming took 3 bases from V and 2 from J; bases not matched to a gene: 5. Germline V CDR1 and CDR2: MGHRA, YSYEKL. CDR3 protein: CASSQRTSGGITDTQYF. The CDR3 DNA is TGCGCCAGCAGCCAGAGGACTAGCGGGGGAATCACAGATACGCAGTATTTT.

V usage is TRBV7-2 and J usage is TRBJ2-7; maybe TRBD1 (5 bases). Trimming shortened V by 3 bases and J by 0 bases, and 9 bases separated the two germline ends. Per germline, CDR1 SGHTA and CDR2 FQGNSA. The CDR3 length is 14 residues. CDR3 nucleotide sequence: TGTGCCAGCAGCTTTAGGGGTCCCTCCTACGAGCAGTACTTC. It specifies CASSFRGPSYEQYF.

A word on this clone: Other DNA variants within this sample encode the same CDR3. As DNA, the CDR3 is TGTGCCAGCAGCTTAGGGGGGTACTATGGCTACACCTTC. It translates to CASSLGGYYGYTF. This chain connects TRBV11-2 to TRBJ1-2; tentatively, D is TRBD1 (5 bases). The CDR3 runs 13 residues. The germline gives CDR1 SGHAT, CDR2 FQNNGV. V dropped 1 base and J dropped 3 bases, with 6 bases sitting between them.

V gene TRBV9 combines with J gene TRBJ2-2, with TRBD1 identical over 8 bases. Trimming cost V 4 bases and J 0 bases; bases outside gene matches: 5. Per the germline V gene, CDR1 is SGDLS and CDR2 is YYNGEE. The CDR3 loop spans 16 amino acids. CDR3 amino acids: CASSPRQGSNTGELFF. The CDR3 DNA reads TGTGCCAGCAGCCCCCGACAGGGGTCGAACACCGGGGAGCTGTTTTTT.

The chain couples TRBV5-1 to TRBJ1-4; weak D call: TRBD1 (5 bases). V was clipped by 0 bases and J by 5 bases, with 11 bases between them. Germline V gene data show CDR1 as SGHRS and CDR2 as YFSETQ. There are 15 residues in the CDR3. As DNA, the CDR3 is TGCGCCAGCAGCTTGGTTTGGGCAGGGAATGAAAAACTGTTTTTT. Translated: CASSLVWAGNEKLFF.

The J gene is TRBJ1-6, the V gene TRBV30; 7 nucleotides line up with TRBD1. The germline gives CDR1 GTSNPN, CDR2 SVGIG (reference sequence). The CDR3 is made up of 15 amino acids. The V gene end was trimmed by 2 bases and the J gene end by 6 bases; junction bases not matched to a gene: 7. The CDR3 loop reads CAWSMTGSRNSPLHF. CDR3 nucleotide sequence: TGTGCCTGGAGTATGACAGGGTCACGTAATTCACCCCTCCACTTT.

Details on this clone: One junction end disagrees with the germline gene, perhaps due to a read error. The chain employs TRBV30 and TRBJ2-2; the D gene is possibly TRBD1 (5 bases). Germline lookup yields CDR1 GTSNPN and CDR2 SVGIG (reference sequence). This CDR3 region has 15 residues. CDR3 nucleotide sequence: TGTGCCTGGTCTCTGGGGCAGTCGAACGCCGGGGAGCTGTTTTTT. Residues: CAWSLGQSNAGELFF.

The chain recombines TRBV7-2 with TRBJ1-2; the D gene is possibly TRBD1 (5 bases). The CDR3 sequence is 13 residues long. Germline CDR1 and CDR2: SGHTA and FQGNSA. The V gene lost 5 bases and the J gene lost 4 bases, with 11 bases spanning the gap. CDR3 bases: TGTGCCAGCAGCCCGACAGCTTTCTATGGCTACACCTTC. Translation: CASSPTAFYGYTF. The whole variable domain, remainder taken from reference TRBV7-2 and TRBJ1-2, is GAGVSQSPSNKVTEKGKDVELRCDPISGHTALYWYRQSLGQGLEFLIYFQGNSAPDKSGLPSDRFSAERTGGSVSTLTIQRTQQEDSAVYLCASSPTAFYGYTFGSGTRLTVV.

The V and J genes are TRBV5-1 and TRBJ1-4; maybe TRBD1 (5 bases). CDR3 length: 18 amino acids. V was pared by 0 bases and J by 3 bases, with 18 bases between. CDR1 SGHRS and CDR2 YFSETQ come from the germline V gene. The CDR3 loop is CASSLGQFKPRANEKLFF. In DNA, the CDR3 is TGCGCCAGCAGCTTGGGACAGTTTAAACCGAGGGCTAATGAAAAACTGTTTTTT.

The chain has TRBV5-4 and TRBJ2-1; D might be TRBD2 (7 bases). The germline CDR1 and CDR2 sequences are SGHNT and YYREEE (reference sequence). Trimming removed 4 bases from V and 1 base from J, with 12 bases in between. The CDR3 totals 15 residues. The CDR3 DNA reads TGTGCCAGCAGCCCAAGGGGGGGGTCCTACAATGAGCAGTTCTTC. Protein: CASSPRGGSYNEQFF.

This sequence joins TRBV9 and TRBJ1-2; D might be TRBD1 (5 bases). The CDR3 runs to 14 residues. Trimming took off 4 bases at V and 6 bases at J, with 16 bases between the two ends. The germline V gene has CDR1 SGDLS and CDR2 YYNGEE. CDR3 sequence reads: CASSPTLGGDGYTF. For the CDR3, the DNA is TGTGCCAGCAGCCCTACCCTTGGAGGGGATGGCTACACCTTC.

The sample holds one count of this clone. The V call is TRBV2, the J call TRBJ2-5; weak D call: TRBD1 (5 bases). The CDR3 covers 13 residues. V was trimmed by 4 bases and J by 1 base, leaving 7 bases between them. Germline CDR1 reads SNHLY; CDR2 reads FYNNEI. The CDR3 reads CASSGQIQETQYF. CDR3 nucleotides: TGTGCCAGCAGTGGACAGATCCAAGAGACCCAGTACTTC.

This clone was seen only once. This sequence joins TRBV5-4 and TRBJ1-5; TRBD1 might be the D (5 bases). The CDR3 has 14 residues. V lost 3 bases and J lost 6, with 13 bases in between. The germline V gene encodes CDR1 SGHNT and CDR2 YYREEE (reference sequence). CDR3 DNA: TGTGCCAGCAGCTACGGGGGGTTGAGTCAGCCCCAGCATTTT. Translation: CASSYGGLSQPQHF.

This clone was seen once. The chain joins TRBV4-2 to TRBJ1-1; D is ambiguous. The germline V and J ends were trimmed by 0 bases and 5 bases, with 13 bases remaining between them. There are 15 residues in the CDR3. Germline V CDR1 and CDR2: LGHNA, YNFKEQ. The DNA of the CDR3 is TGTGCCAGCAGCCAAGATTGGGGTTCCAGGACTGAAGCTTTCTTT. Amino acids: CASSQDWGSRTEAFF.

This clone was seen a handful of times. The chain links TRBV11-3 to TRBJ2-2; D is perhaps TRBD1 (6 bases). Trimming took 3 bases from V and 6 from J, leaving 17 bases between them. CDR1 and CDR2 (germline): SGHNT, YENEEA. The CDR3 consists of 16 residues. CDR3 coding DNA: TGTGCCAGCAGCTTGGGCAGGGGATTAGAGGCCGGGGAGCTGTTTTTT. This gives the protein CASSLGRGLEAGELFF.